This T cell receptor (beta chain) was sequenced for a study of CD4 T cells in relation to SARS-CoV-2 and coronaviruses. Whole-study context: TCR beta CDR3s were sequenced after approximately ten-day antigen culture of PBMCs.

The unexposed donors gave CD4+ T cells in about 2011-2019, prior to COVID-19. CD4+ T cells were isolated from the cells after roughly 11 days of culture. The assay was immunoSEQ multiplex PCR, and TCRdb's table has in-frame clones only and misses some. This sample has about 30,000 clones, with more than 75% found just once. Of note for this clone: Its antigen remains unidentified.

V shed 0 bases, J shed 5 bases, and the junction held 5 bases outside the gene matches. Per the germline V gene, CDR1 is SGHRS and CDR2 is YFSETQ. The CDR3 has 16 residues. Sequencing used CD4+ T cells from PBMCs, cultured in vitro. This chain uses TRBV5-1 with TRBJ2-2; 9 bases agree with TRBD2. This sequence was found in a human donor in good health. The CDR3 DNA reads as TGCGCCAGCAGCTTGGTAGGACTAGCGATGACCGGGGAGCTGTTTTTT. This codes for CASSLVGLAMTGELFF.